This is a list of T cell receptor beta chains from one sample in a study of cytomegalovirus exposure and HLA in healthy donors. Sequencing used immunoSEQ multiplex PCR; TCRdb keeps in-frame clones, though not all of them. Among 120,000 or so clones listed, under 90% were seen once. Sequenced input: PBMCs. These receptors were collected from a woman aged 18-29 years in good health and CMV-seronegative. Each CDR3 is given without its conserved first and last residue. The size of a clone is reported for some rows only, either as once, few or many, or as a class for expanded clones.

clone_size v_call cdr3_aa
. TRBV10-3 AISRRKGLAGDAETQY
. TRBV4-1 ASSARSGSANTDTQY
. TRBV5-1 ASSFSGPGTDTQY
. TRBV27 ASSPMNPRGLTYEQY
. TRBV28 ASSFRRTVHNEQF
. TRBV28 ASSLRQGAQPQH
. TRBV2 ASSGTGNTIY
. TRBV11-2 ASSVTSGRYNEQF
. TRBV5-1 ASSSGQKNTGELF
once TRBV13 ASSFKRSRSYEQY
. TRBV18 ASSPALSGYNEQF
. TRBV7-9 ASRPEEGETQY
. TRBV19 ASSIGSGTEAF
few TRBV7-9 ASSPFSGSWNEQF
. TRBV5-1 ASSWTAGGPDNEQF
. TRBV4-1 ASSQEQGADTEAF
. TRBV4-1 ASSHHPRLAGNSYEQY
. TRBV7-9 ASSGTYNTGELF
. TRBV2 ASTGGYEQY
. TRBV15 ATSTGGQVETQY
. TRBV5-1 ASAREANTEAF
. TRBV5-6 ASSPQQGSYGYT
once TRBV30 AWSVWQIYGYT
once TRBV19 ASSILGGISREQF
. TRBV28 ASSSTATRARTGQY
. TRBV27 ASSTRLAGLNEQF
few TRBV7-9 ASSLRERDEAF
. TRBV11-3 ASRASGYFNEQF
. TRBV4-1 ASSQERDSLETQY
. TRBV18 ASSPGTGTYEQY
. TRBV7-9 ASSLADLEAF
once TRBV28 ASKEAGQETQY
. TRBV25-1 ASSELAGVGYEQY
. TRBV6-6 ASTSGTGIYEQY
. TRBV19 ASSIASRGGLTEAF
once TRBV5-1 ASSLSDEQY
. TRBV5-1 ASSLGGGAYNEQF
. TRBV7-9 ASSLSAYEQY
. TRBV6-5 ASGLFNYGYT
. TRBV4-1 ASSHLLGYNEQF
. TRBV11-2 ASSLEFSSGDANTGELF